The text below deals with one T cell receptor beta chain. The data belong to a study of blood T cell repertoires in COVID-19. Study summary: COVID-19 samples from acute and convalescent phases originated in the United States, Italy and Spain. T cells, B-cell-depleted T cells, or PBMCs supplied cDNA or gDNA.

Produced via immunoSEQ multiplex PCR; TCRdb's table is partial and in-frame only. The sample lists 87,000 or so clones; over 75% were seen once. The V gene's germline CDR1 is LNHDA and CDR2 SQIVND (reference sequence). This CDR3 region has 15 residues. With 3 bases removed from V and 0 bases from J, the gap between germline ends came to 12 bases. This TCR was recovered from a man older than 75 with acute or convalescent COVID-19. The V call is TRBV19, the J call TRBJ2-7; D possibly corresponds to TRBD1 (5 bases). Sequenced input: peripheral blood. The chain's CDR3 is CASSIGQGFSYEQYF. CDR3 DNA sequence: TGTGCCAGTAGTATTGGGCAGGGATTCTCCTACGAGCAGTACTTC.